The source of this T cell receptor beta chain is a study of early T cells in non-severe SARS-CoV-2 infection. Across the whole study: RNA in bulk from unsorted whole blood was sequenced, and chains were unpaired.

Whole-study results and caveats: Matching against VDJdb likely underestimated virus-specific expansions, favoring anti-spike CD8.

Individual cDNA molecules each received unique molecular identifiers attached to them. TCRdb recomputed calls from the 5' RACE reads with MiXCR, one row per CDR3 protein. Among about 50,000 distinct CDR3 sequences listed, roughly 8.8% were seen once. V was cut by 0 bases and J by 3 bases, with 13 bases left in between. This CDR3 region has 15 residues. Germline V gene data show CDR1 as SGDLS and CDR2 as YYNGEE. This clonotype was found many times. What it binds is not known. This TCR derives from an adult who was a healthcare worker with PCR-confirmed SARS-CoV-2 infection or an uninfected control (not recorded which). The source material was whole blood. V and J are TRBV9 and TRBJ2-7; perhaps TRBD2 as D (6 bases). CDR3 sequence (DNA): TGTGCCAGCAGCGTAGCTGATGGTAGCGGCTACGAGCAGTACTTC. This encodes CASSVADGSGYEQYF.